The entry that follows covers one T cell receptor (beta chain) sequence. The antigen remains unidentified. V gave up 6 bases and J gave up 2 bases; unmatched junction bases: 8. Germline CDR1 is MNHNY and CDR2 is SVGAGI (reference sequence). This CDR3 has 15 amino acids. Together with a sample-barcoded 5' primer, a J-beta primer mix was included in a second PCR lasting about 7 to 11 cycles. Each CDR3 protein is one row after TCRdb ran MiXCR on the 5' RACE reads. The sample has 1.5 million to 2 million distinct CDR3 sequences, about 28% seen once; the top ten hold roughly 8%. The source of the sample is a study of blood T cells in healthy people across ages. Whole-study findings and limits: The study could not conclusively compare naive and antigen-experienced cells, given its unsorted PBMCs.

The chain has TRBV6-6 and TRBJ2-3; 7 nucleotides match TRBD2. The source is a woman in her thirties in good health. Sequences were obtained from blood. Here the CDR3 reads CASRTRDYYTDTQYF. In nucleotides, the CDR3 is TGTGCCAGCAGAACCAGGGACTACTACACAGATACGCAGTATTTT.